One and the same sample provided the 7 T cell receptor beta chains below, sequenced in a study of blood T cell repertoires in COVID-19. Here immunoSEQ multiplex PCR was the method, and the copy in TCRdb shows in-frame clones only, minus some. The sample records 300,000 to 400,000 clones, about 86% being singletons. The sequencing sample was made of PBMCs or T cells enriched from blood (not recorded which). The receptors shown here come from a middle-aged woman with acute COVID-19.

The V gene is TRBV6-5, the J gene TRBJ1-1; D call uncertain. Germline assignment: CDR1 MNHEY and CDR2 SVGAGI. The CDR3 consists of 14 residues. V lost 0 bases and J lost 4, with 9 bases in between. CDR3: CASSYSIQSTEAFF. The CDR3 nucleotides are TGTGCCAGCAGTTACTCGATACAGTCCACTGAAGCTTTCTTT.

V is TRBV4-1 and J is TRBJ1-2, with D perhaps matching TRBD1 (5 bases). The CDR3 loop spans 16 amino acids. V was pared by 3 bases and J by 2 bases, with 16 bases between. Germline lookup yields CDR1 MGHRA and CDR2 YSYEKL. This chain's CDR3 is CASSHRLGRENYGYTF. The CDR3 DNA follows: TGCGCCAGCAGCCATAGGTTGGGCAGGGAAAACTATGGCTACACCTTC.

This clone showed up just once. V and J are TRBV19 and TRBJ2-1, with 14 nucleotides matching TRBD2. The V gene end was trimmed by 7 bases and the J gene end by 9 bases; junction bases not matched to a gene: 26. The CDR3 consists of 21 residues. Germline V CDR1 and CDR2: LNHDA, SQIVND (reference sequence). The DNA for the CDR3 is TGTGCCAGTATTATGTTTGTTCGTGGGACTAGCGGGAGTGGGGGTCGGGGTGAGCAGTTCTTC. Translated, it gives CASIMFVRGTSGSGGRGEQFF.

The gene calls are TRBV4-1 and TRBJ2-2; tentatively, D is TRBD2 (5 bases). V shed 4 bases and J shed 3 bases, with 12 bases lying between them. The CDR3 consists of 15 residues. Per germline, CDR1 MGHRA and CDR2 YSYEKL. The CDR3 coding sequence is TGCGCCAGCAGCCCTCAGCGGATAGACACCGGGGAGCTGTTTTTT. Protein: CASSPQRIDTGELFF.

The chain employs TRBV12-3 or TRBV12-4 and TRBJ1-1; D gene ambiguous. V shed 6 bases and J shed 5 bases, with 13 bases lying between them. CDR3 length: 13 amino acids. The CDR3 spells CASSYPPGTEAFF. CDR3 bases: TGTGCCAGCAGCTACCCCCCGGGAACTGAAGCTTTCTTT.

The genes are TRBV12-5 and TRBJ2-3; D call uncertain. Trimming removed 0 bases from V and 2 bases from J, with 9 bases in between. This CDR3 is built from 15 residues. Germline lookup yields CDR1 LGHNT and CDR2 FRNRAP. CDR3 protein: CASGLVRGVTDTQYF. The CDR3 DNA follows: TGTGCTAGTGGTTTGGTACGAGGAGTCACAGATACGCAGTATTTT.

The V call is TRBV4-3, the J call TRBJ2-5, with D possibly being TRBD1 (6 bases). The CDR3 has 15 residues. CDR1 and CDR2 (germline): LGHNA, YSLEER. Trimming shortened V by 2 bases and J by 4 bases, and 14 bases separated the two germline ends. This CDR3 is CASSQSQGLGETQYF. In nucleotides, the CDR3 is TGCGCCAGCAGCCAATCACAGGGTCTGGGAGAGACCCAGTACTTC.